The 27 T cell receptor beta chains given below trace back to one sample, sequenced in a study of beta chain features in type 1 diabetes. The study reverse transcribed the entire isolated RNA, so it sequenced expressed TCRB transcripts. Measured with immunoSEQ multiplex PCR; TCRdb has only the in-frame clones, and not every one. The sample yields approximately 170,000 clones, 7.5% to 9.5% seen once. The sample comprised central memory CD4+ T cells from blood. The receptors were gathered from a young woman in good health.

The V gene is TRBV23-1, the J gene TRBJ1-1; D remains unclear. TRBV23-1 is given ORF status, its function remaining uncertain. Trimming stripped 3 bases from V and 4 bases from J, with 15 bases between. The CDR3 extends over 15 amino acids. Here the CDR3 DNA reads TGCGCCAGCAGTCAGGAGGGTCTGGATTCCACTGAAGCTTTCTTT. Translation gives CASSQEGLDSTEAFF.

This clone appeared a few times. The chain carries TRBV5-1 and TRBJ2-1; 10 bases fit TRBD2. The CDR3 has 15 amino acids. The ends lost 6 bases at V and 6 bases at J; junction bases unmatched: 9. CDR1 is SGHRS, CDR2 YFSETQ, per germline. CDR3 nucleotides: TGCGCCAGCACCTCGGAGCGGGAGGGGGGCAATGAGCAGTTCTTC. Protein sequence: CASTSEREGGNEQFF.

The chain uses TRBV14 and TRBJ1-2; 7 positions match TRBD1. The CDR3 is made up of 13 amino acids. CDR1 is SGHDN and CDR2 is FVKESK in the germline V gene. The V gene end was trimmed by 4 bases and the J gene end by 7 bases; junction bases not matched to a gene: 6. CDR3 in DNA: TGTGCCAGCAGCCCTCGACAGGGATCTGGCTACACCTTC. Its translation: CASSPRQGSGYTF. The full variable domain, in which reference TRBV14 and TRBJ1-2 provide the parts outside the CDR3, is EAGVTQFPSHSVIEKGQTVTLRCDPISGHDNLYWYRRVMGKEIKFLLHFVKESKQDESGMPNNRFLAERTGGTYSTLKVQPAELEDSGVYFCASSPRQGSGYTFGSGTRLTVV.

This clone has more than one count but fewer than ten. The chain carries TRBV15 and TRBJ1-2; TRBD1 aligns across 7 bases. The CDR3 loop spans 14 amino acids. Looked up from germline, CDR1 is LNHNV and CDR2 is YYDKDF (reference sequence). V was clipped by 5 bases and J by 8 bases; unmatched bases: 11. The CDR3: CATSARQGGYGYTF. In nucleotides, the CDR3 is TGTGCCACCAGCGCCCGACAGGGTGGTTACGGCTACACCTTC.

This chain joins TRBV6-5 and TRBJ2-3, with D uncertain. The length of the CDR3 is 14 residues. The germline gives CDR1 MNHEY, CDR2 SVGAGI. V shed 0 bases and J shed 5 bases, with 9 bases lying between them. CDR3 nucleotides: TGTGCCAGCAGTTACTCAGTGCGTGGAGATACGCAGTATTTT. It is translated as CASSYSVRGDTQYF.

The CDR3 DNA follows: TGTGCCAGCAGCTGGCAGGGTTACGAGCAGTACTTC. Its protein is CASSWQGYEQYF. This chain joins TRBV7-2 and TRBJ2-7, with D perhaps matching TRBD1 (5 bases). Germline V CDR1 and CDR2: SGHTA, FQGNSA. Trimming took off 4 bases at V and 4 bases at J, with 8 bases between the two ends. The CDR3 consists of 12 residues.

This rearrangement joins TRBV5-1 to TRBJ2-3; 10 nucleotides match TRBD1. Germline V CDR1 and CDR2: SGHRS, YFSETQ. V lost 3 bases to trimming and J lost 2 bases; unmatched junction nucleotides: 3. The CDR3 extends over 15 amino acids. This CDR3 is CASSWGQGHTDTQYF. The CDR3 region has the DNA TGCGCCAGCAGCTGGGGACAGGGGCACACAGATACGCAGTATTTT.

The CDR3 protein is CSVLEVSGAFF. CDR3 sequence (DNA): TGCAGCGTCCTAGAGGTGTCGGGAGCTTTCTTT. This chain joins TRBV29-1 and TRBJ1-1; D is unresolved. With 6 bases removed from V and 10 bases from J, the gap between germline ends came to 15 bases. The CDR3 has 11 amino acids. From germline, CDR1 is SQVTM and CDR2 ANQGSEA.

This clone was detected only a few times. The rearrangement joins TRBV10-3 to TRBJ2-3; a weak D match, TRBD2 (6 bases). The CDR3 is 17 amino acids. V was pared by 0 bases and J by 0 bases, with 13 bases between. Looked up from germline, CDR1 is ENHRY and CDR2 is SYGVKD. CDR3 protein: CAISESWASASTDTQYF. In nucleotides, the CDR3 is TGTGCCATCAGTGAGTCGTGGGCTAGCGCGAGCACAGATACGCAGTATTTT.

This chain's CDR3 is CASSVSGGSTDTQYF. CDR3 nucleotides: TGTGCCAGCAGTGTTAGCGGGGGGAGCACAGATACGCAGTATTTT. The chain links TRBV2 to TRBJ2-3, with 10 bases lining up with TRBD2. The V segment lost 4 bases and the J segment 0 bases; nucleotides outside the gene matches: 1. Per germline, CDR1 SNHLY and CDR2 FYNNEI. CDR3 size: 15 residues.

This clone was detected only a few times. This chain connects TRBV28 to TRBJ2-7, with 8 bases aligning to TRBD2. The CDR3 is made up of 17 amino acids. V shed 5 bases and J 3 bases; nucleotides not matched to a gene: 15. Germline loops: CDR1 MDHEN, CDR2 SYDVKM. Written as DNA, the CDR3 is TGTGCCAGCAGTACCCCTCCTGGGGCTAGCGGGTTCTACGAGCAGTACTTC. The encoded protein is CASSTPPGASGFYEQYF.

This clone appeared a single time. This rearrangement joins TRBV2 to TRBJ2-2; 10 positions agree with TRBD1. Trimming removed 6 bases from V and 5 bases from J; junction bases left unmatched: 9. Germline V gene sequence: CDR1 SNHLY, CDR2 FYNNEI. This CDR3 contains 16 residues. Here the CDR3 reads CASSADRGLGTGELFF. As DNA, the CDR3 is TGTGCCAGCAGCGCCGACAGGGGGCTAGGAACCGGGGAGCTGTTTTTT.

V is TRBV5-4 and J is TRBJ2-7; 12 bases align to TRBD2. J was trimmed by 5 bases and V by 2 bases; bases with no gene match: 8. Per germline, CDR1 SGHNT and CDR2 YYREEE (reference sequence). There are 16 residues in the CDR3. The CDR3 here is CASSFWLAGGVDEQYF. The CDR3 DNA follows: TGTGCCAGCAGCTTTTGGCTAGCGGGGGGGGTCGACGAGCAGTACTTC.

The CDR3, as DNA: TGTGCCAGCAGCGCAGGCCCTAGCGGGGGCTACAATGAGCAGTTCTTC. This codes for CASSAGPSGGYNEQFF. This chain connects TRBV11-3 to TRBJ2-1; 10 bases line up with TRBD2. The CDR3 spans 16 residues. Looked up from germline, CDR1 is SGHNT and CDR2 is YENEEA. J was trimmed by 3 bases and V by 5 bases; bases with no gene match: 7.

V and J are TRBV30 and TRBJ1-2; 7 positions match TRBD1. The CDR3 covers 13 residues. The V and J ends lost 3 bases and 8 bases, in that order; junction bases with no gene match: 9. CDR1 is GTSNPN and CDR2 is SVGIG in the germline V gene (reference sequence). The CDR3 nucleotides are TGTGCCTGGAGAGCAGTCGGAGGGGGCGGCTACACCTTC. Translated: CAWRAVGGGGYTF.

This clone has only a few counts. Within the sample, other DNA sequences also encode this same CDR3. The chain combines TRBV11-2 with TRBJ2-3, with D uncertain. Germline CDR1 reads SGHAT; CDR2 reads FQNNGV. This CDR3 comprises 13 residues. Trimming shortened V by 1 base and J by 4 bases, and 6 bases separated the two germline ends. The DNA for the CDR3 is TGTGCCAGCAGCTTAGTACGGGCAGATACGCAGTATTTT. The encoded protein is CASSLVRADTQYF.

This clone was counted between two and nine times. V usage is TRBV5-1 and J usage is TRBJ2-5, with D possibly TRBD1 on 5 matching bases. The CDR3 is 15 amino acids. The ends were cut back, 4 bases at V and 5 bases at J, with 18 bases in the middle. Germline CDR1 SGHRS, CDR2 YFSETQ. The chain's CDR3 is CASSPPEAGKETQYF. DNA for the CDR3: TGCGCCAGCAGCCCCCCCGAGGCAGGGAAGGAGACCCAGTACTTC.

This clone turned up a few times. The V gene is TRBV7-9, the J gene TRBJ1-1, with a tentative D call TRBD1 (6 bases). CDR3 size: 14 residues. Germline loops: CDR1 SEHNR, CDR2 FQNEAQ (reference sequence). V was trimmed by 6 bases and J by 3 bases, leaving 14 bases between them. The CDR3 DNA reads as TGTGCCAGCAGTCGTGGACAGTCCGACACTGAAGCTTTCTTT. Amino acid sequence: CASSRGQSDTEAFF. Variable domain in full (rest from reference TRBV7-9 and TRBJ1-1): DTGVSQNPRHKITKRGQNVTFRCDPISEHNRLYWYRQTLGQGPEFLTYFQNEAQLEKSRLLSDRFSAERPKGSFSTLEIQRTEQGDSAMYLCASSRGQSDTEAFFGQGTRLTVV.

This clone was seen a few times. The chain carries TRBV10-3 and TRBJ2-3; 9 bases fit TRBD2. This CDR3 comprises 15 residues. Germline V gene sequence: CDR1 ENHRY, CDR2 SYGVKD. The J segment lost 4 bases and the V segment lost 10 bases, leaving 12 bases of the junction unmatched. CDR3 nucleotides: TGTGCCACGCAGGAGGGGCGGGGGGGCCCAGATACGCAGTATTTT. This gives the protein CATQEGRGGPDTQYF.

This chain joins TRBV23-1 and TRBJ1-4; 7 bases are shared with TRBD1. TRBV23-1 is sorted into the ORF group, with uncertain function. The V gene end was trimmed by 0 bases and the J gene end by 8 bases; junction bases not matched to a gene: 9. The CDR3 has 16 residues. This CDR3 reads CASSQSIGRGVEKLFF. DNA for the CDR3: TGCGCCAGCAGTCAATCGATCGGCAGGGGGGTAGAAAAACTGTTTTTT.

This clone was recorded a few times. The chain employs TRBV7-2 and TRBJ2-6; D remains ambiguous. The V end was cut by 3 bases, the J end by 10 bases, with 13 bases between. Germline CDR1 SGHTA, CDR2 FQGNSA. There are 14 residues in the CDR3. CDR3: CASSFETVENVLTF. CDR3 nucleotide sequence: TGTGCCAGCAGCTTCGAAACGGTTGAAAACGTCCTGACTTTC.

Only a few counts were recorded for this clone. The chain is built from TRBV18 and TRBJ1-2; TRBD1 agrees at 9 bases. The CDR3 is 12 residues long. The trim removed 3 bases at V and 10 bases at J, leaving 3 bases unmatched. Germline CDR1 is KGHSH and CDR2 is LQKENI. The CDR3 reads CASSPGQGNYTF. CDR3 DNA: TGTGCCAGCTCACCGGGACAGGGTAACTACACCTTC.

The V and J genes are TRBV29-1 and TRBJ2-1; 10 bases are a match to TRBD1. Germline V CDR1 and CDR2: SQVTM, ANQGSEA. The CDR3 has 15 amino acids. V dropped 0 bases and J dropped 12; count of bases not matched to a gene: 11. As DNA, the CDR3 is TGCAGCGTTGAAGATCTACCGGGACAGGGGTATGGGCAGTTCTTC. It codes for CSVEDLPGQGYGQFF.

V gene TRBV19 combines with J gene TRBJ2-5, with 7 nucleotides matching TRBD1. Germline V CDR1 and CDR2: LNHDA, SQIVND (reference sequence). There are 15 residues in the CDR3. V was clipped by 6 bases and J by 4 bases; unmatched bases: 11. For the CDR3, the DNA is TGTGCCAGTAGGGACCCAGGGGGTAGAGGAGAGACCCAGTACTTC. As protein: CASRDPGGRGETQYF.

At least ten counts were recorded for this clone. V is TRBV7-3 and J is TRBJ2-5; 10 positions agree with TRBD2. After removal of 4 bases from V and 5 bases from J, the junction contained 13 bases not matched to a gene. This CDR3 contains 17 residues. CDR1 and CDR2 (germline): SGHTA, FQGTGA. In nucleotides, the CDR3 is TGTGCCAGCAGCTGTAAGGCACCTAGCGGGAGCGGGGAGACCCAGTACTTC. Protein sequence: CASSCKAPSGSGETQYF.

This chain uses TRBV7-2 with TRBJ2-2; TRBD2 aligns across 7 bases. V shed 5 bases, J shed 4 bases, and the junction held 16 bases outside the gene matches. The CDR3 spans 18 residues. Germline CDR1 SGHTA, CDR2 FQGNSA. The CDR3 sequence is CASSPRSMRESSTGELFF. The CDR3 DNA reads TGTGCCAGCAGCCCACGTAGTATGCGGGAGTCGAGCACCGGGGAGCTGTTTTTT.

The chain is built from TRBV7-2 and TRBJ1-5; 9 positions agree with TRBD1. The CDR3 is 15 amino acids. Looked up from germline, CDR1 is SGHTA and CDR2 is FQGNSA. The V and J ends lost 1 base and 4 bases, in that order; junction bases with no gene match: 2. The CDR3 reads CASSLVGTGNQPQHF. The CDR3 nucleotides read TGTGCCAGCAGCTTAGTGGGGACAGGGAATCAGCCCCAGCATTTT.